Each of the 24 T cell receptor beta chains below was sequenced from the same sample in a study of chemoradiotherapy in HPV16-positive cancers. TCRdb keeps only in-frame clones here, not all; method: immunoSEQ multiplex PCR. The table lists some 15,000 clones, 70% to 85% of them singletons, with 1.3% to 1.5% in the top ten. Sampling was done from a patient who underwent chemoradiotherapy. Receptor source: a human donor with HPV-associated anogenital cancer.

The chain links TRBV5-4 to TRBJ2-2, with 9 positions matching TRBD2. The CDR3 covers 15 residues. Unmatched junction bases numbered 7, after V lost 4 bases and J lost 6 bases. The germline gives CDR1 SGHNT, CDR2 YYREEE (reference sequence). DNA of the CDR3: TGTGCCAGCAGCCCGGAGCGGGGGGCAGCCGGGGAGCTGTTTTTT. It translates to CASSPERGAAGELFF.

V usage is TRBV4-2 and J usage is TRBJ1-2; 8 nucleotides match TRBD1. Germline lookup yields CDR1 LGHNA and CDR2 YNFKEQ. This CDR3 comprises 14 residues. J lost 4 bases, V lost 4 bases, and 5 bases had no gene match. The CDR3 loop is CASSPQGQAYGYTF. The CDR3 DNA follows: TGTGCCAGCAGCCCACAGGGACAGGCCTATGGCTACACCTTC.

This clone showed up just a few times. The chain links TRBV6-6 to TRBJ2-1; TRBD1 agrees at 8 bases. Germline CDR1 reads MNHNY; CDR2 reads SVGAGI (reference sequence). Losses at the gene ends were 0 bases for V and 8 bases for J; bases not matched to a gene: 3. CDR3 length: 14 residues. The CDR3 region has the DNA TGTGCCAGCAGTTACTCGGAACAGGGGGATGAGCAGTTCTTC. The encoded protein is CASSYSEQGDEQFF.

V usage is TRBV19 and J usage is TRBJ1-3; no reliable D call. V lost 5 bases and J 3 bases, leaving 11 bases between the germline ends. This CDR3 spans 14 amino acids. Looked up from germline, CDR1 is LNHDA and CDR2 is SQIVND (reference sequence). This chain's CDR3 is CASSAFRVGNTIYF. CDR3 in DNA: TGTGCCAGTAGTGCTTTTAGAGTTGGAAACACCATATATTTT.

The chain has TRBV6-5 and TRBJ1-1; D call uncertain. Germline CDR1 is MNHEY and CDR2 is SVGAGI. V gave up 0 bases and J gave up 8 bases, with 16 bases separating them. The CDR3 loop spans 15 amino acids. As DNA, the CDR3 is TGTGCCAGCAGTTACTCGAGGATCTCCCGGCCGGAAGCTTTCTTT. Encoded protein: CASSYSRISRPEAFF.

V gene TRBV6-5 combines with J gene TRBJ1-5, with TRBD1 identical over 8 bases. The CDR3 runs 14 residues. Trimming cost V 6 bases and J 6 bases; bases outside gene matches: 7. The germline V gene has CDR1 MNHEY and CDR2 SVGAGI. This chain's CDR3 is CASSLNRGSQPQHF. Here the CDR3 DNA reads TGTGCCAGCAGCCTTAACAGGGGGTCTCAGCCCCAGCATTTT.

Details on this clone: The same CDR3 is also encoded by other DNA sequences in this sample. The CDR3: CASTPERDFYNEQFF. The CDR3 nucleotides read TGTGCCAGCACCCCTGAGCGTGACTTCTACAATGAGCAGTTCTTC. The rearrangement uses TRBV11-3 and TRBJ2-1; D gene ambiguous. The length of the CDR3 is 15 residues. Germline V gene data show CDR1 as SGHNT and CDR2 as YENEEA. The V end was cut by 7 bases, the J end by 3 bases, with 16 bases between. The full variable domain, completed using reference TRBV11-3 and TRBJ2-1, is EAGVVQSPRYKIIEKKQPVAFWCNPISGHNTLYWYLQNLGQGPELLIRYENEEAVDDSQLPKDRFSAERLKGVDSTLKIQPAELGDSAVYLCASTPERDFYNEQFFGPGTRLTVL.

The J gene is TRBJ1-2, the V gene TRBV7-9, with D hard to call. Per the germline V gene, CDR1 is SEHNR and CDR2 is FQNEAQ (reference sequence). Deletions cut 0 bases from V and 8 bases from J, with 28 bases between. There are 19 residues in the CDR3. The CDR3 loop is CASSLATEYGLFTMRGYTF. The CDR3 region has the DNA TGTGCCAGCAGCTTAGCGACGGAATACGGTCTTTTTACTATGAGGGGCTACACCTTC.

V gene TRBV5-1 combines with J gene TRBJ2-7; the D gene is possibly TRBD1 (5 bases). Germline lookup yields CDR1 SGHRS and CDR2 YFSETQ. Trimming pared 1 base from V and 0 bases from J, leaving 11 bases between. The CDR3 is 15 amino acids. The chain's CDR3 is CASSLLGRSSYEQYF. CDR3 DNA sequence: TGCGCCAGCAGCTTGTTGGGGCGTAGCTCCTACGAGCAGTACTTC.

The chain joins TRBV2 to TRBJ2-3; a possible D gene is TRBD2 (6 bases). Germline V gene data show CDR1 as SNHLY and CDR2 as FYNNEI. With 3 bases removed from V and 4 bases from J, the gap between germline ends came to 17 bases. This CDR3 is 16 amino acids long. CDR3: CASSEWSGGLADTQYF. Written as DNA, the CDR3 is TGTGCCAGCAGTGAGTGGTCAGGAGGGCTCGCAGATACGCAGTATTTT.

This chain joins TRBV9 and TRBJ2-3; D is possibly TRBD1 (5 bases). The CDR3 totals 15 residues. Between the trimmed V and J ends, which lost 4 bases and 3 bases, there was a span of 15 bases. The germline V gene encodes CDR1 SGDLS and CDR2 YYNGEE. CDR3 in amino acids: CASSKTPGATDTQYF. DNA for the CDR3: TGTGCCAGCAGCAAGACCCCTGGGGCGACAGATACGCAGTATTTT.

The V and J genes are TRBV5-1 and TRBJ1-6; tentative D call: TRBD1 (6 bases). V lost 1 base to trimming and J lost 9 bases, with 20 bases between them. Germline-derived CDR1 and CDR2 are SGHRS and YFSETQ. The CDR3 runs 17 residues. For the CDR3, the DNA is TGCGCCAGCAGCTTGTCTACAGGGACCGTAAAGATTTCACCCCTCCACTTT. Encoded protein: CASSLSTGTVKISPLHF.

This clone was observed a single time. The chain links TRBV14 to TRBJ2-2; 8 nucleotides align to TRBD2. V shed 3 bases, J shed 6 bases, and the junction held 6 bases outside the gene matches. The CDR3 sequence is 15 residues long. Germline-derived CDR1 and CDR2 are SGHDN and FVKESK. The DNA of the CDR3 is TGTGCCAGCAGCCAGCGGGGGGCGGCCTCCGGGGAGCTGTTTTTT. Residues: CASSQRGAASGELFF.

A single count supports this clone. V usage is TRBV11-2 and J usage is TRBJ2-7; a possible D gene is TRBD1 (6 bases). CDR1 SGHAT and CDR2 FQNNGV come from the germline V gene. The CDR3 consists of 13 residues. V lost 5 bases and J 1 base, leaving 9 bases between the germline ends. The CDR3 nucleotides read TGTGCCAGCAGCCAGGGGTGGTCCTACGAGCAGTACTTC. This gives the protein CASSQGWSYEQYF.

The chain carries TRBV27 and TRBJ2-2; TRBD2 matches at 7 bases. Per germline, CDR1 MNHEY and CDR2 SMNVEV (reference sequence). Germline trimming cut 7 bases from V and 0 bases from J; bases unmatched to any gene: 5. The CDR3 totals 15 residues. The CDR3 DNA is TGTGCCAGCACAGTGGGGGGGACGAACACCGGGGAGCTGTTTTTT. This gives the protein CASTVGGTNTGELFF.

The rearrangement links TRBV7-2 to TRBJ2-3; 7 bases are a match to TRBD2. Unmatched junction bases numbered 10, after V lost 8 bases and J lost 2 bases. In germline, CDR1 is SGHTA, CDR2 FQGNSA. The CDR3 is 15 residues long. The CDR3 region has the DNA TGTGCCAGCGGGGGGGAGCGGGGATACACAGATACGCAGTATTTT. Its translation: CASGGERGYTDTQYF.

This chain's CDR3 is CASADWDSYEQYF. In DNA, the CDR3 is TGTGCCAGCGCGGACTGGGACTCCTACGAGCAGTACTTC. The chain carries TRBV6-1 and TRBJ2-7; maybe TRBD2 (5 bases). Germline values: CDR1 MNHNS, CDR2 SASEGT. V was pared by 8 bases and J by 0 bases, with 11 bases between. The CDR3 contains 13 residues.

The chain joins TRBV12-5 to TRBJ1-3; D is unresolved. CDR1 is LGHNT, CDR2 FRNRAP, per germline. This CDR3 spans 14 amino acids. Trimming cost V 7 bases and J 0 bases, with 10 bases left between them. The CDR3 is CASAPRYSGNTIYF. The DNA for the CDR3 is TGTGCTAGTGCTCCGAGGTACTCTGGAAACACCATATATTTT.

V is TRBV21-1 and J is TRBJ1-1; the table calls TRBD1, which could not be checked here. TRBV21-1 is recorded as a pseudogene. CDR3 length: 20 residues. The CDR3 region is CASSKLRAEGASGRGTEAFF. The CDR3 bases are TGTGCCAGCAGCAAATTACGGGCGGAGGGGGCCTCCGGACGGGGCACTGAAGCTTTCTTT.

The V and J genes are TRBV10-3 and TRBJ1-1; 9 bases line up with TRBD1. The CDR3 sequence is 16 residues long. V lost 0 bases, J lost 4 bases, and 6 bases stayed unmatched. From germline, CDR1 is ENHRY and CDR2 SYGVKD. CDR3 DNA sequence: TGTGCCATCAGTGAGTCCCTGGTGACAGGGGGCACTGAAGCTTTCTTT. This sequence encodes CAISESLVTGGTEAFF.

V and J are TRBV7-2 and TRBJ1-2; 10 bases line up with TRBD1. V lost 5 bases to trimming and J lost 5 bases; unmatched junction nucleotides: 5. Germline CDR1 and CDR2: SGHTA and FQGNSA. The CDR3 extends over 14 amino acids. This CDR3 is CASSMTGGPYGYTF. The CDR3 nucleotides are TGTGCCAGCAGCATGACAGGGGGCCCGTATGGCTACACCTTC.

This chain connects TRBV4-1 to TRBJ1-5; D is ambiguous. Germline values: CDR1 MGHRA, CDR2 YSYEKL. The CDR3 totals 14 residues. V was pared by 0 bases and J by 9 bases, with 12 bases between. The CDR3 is CASSQDPVLGPQHF. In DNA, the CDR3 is TGCGCCAGCAGCCAAGACCCTGTACTGGGGCCCCAGCATTTT.

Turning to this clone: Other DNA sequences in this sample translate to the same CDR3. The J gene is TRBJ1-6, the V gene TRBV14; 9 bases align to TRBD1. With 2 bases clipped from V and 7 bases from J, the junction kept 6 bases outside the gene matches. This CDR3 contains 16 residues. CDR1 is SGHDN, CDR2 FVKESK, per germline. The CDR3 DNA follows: TGTGCCAGCAGCCAACGGGGACAGGGTTTCAATTCACCCCTCCACTTT. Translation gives CASSQRGQGFNSPLHF.

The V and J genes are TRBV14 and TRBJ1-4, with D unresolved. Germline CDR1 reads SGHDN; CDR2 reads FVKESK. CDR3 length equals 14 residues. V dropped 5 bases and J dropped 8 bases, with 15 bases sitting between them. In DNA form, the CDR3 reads TGTGCCAGCAGCGTCCCGGGCCGAGACGAAAAACTGTTTTTT. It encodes CASSVPGRDEKLFF.